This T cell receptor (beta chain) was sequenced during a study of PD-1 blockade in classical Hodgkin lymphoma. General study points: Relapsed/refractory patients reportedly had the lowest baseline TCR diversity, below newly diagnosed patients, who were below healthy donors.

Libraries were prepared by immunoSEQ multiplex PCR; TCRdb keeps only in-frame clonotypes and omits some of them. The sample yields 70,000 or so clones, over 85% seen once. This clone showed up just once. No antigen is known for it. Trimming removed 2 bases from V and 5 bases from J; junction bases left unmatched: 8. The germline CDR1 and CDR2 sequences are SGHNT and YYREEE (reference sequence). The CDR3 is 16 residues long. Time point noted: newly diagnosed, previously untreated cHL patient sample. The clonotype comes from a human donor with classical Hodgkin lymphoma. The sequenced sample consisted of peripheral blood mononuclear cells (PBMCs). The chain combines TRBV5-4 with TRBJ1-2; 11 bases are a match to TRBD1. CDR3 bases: TGTGCCAGCAGCTTCCGTGGACAGGGGGCCCAGTATGGCTACACCTTC. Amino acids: CASSFRGQGAQYGYTF. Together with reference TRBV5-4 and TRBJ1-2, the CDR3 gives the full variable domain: ETGVTQSPTHLIKTRGQQVTLRCSSQSGHNTVSWYQQALGQGPQFIFQYYREEENGRGNFPPRFSGLQFPNYSSELNVNALELDDSALYLCASSFRGQGAQYGYTFGSGTRLTVV.